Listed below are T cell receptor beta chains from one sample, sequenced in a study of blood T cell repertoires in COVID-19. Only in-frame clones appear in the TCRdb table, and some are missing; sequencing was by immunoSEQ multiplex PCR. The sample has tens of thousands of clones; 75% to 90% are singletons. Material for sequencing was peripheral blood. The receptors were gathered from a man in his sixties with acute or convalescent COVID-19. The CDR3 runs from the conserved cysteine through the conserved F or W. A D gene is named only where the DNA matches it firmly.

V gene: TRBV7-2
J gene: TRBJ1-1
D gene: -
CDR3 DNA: TGTGCCAGCAGCCTCGGGAGCTCGAACACTGAAGCTTTCTTT
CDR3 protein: CASSLGSSNTEAFF

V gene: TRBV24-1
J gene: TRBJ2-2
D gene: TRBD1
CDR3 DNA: TGTGCCACCAGTGACCATACGACAGGGATCGCGGCCGGGGAGCTGTTTTTT
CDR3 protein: CATSDHTTGIAAGELFF

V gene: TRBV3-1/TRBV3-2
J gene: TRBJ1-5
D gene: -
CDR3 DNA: TGTGCCAGCAGCCAAGATTTATATCAGCCCCAGCATTTT
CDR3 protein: CASSQDLYQPQHF

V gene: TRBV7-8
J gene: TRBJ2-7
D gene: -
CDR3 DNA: TGTGCCAGCAGCTTCCCCCCGGGACACGAAACGGGCGAGCAGTACTTC
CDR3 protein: CASSFPPGHETGEQYF

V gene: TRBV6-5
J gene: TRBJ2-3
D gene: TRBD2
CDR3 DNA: TGTGCCAGCAGTCCGGGACTAGCGGGAGTTTATACGCAGTATTTT
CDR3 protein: CASSPGLAGVYTQYF

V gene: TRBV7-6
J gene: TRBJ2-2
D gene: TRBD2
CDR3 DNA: TGTGCCAGCAGCTTGGGACTAGCGGGAGGTTTAACCGGGGAGCTGTTTTTT
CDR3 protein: CASSLGLAGGLTGELFF

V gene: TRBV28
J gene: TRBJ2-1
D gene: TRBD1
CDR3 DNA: TGTGCCAGCAGTTTTCAGGGGGCGCGGGAAAATGAGCAGTTCTTC
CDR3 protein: CASSFQGARENEQFF

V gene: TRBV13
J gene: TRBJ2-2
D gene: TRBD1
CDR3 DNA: TGTGCCAGCAGCCACGGGATGTTTGGGACAGGGGATACCGGGGAGCTGTTTTTT
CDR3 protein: CASSHGMFGTGDTGELFF

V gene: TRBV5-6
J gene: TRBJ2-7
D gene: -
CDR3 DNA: TGTGCCAGCAGCTTCGAACAGCCCTACGAGCAGTACTTC
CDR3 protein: CASSFEQPYEQYF

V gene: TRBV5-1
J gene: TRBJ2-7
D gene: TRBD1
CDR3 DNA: TGCGCCAGCAGCTTGGACTACAGGGGTAACTACGAGCAGTACTTC
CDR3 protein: CASSLDYRGNYEQYF

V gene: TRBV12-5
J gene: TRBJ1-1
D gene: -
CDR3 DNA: TGTGCTAGTGGTTTGAGCGGGAACACTGAAGCTTTCTTT
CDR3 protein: CASGLSGNTEAFF

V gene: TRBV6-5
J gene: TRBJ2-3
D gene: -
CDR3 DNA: TGTGCCAGCAGTTACAACGGGAGAATCGGAGATACGCAGTATTTT
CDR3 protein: CASSYNGRIGDTQYF